This T cell receptor (beta chain) was profiled in a study of T cell responses to AZD1222 COVID-19 vaccine. Sequencing used immunoSEQ multiplex PCR; TCRdb keeps in-frame clones, though not all of them. The profile shows fewer than 150,000 clones, roughly 90% of them singletons. V shed 4 bases and J shed 2 bases, with 6 bases lying between them. This CDR3 is 13 amino acids long. The clonotype originates from an adult who received the AZD1222 COVID-19 vaccine. The chain recombines TRBV12-3 or TRBV12-4 with TRBJ1-5, with D possibly being TRBD1 (5 bases). The sample was peripheral blood, taken 28 days after the second AZD1222 dose. The CDR3 spells CASSWGGNQPQHF. The CDR3 DNA is TGTGCCAGCAGTTGGGGGGGCAATCAGCCCCAGCATTTT.